The present T cell receptor (beta chain) was sequenced within a study of shared clonotypes between healthy human individuals. Study-wide points: Several donors held about 5% of naive CD4 clonotypes in common. Researchers sampled only blood; tissue repertoires likely differ.

Sequencing was performed with immunoSEQ multiplex PCR; in TCRdb, only in-frame clones are kept and a portion is missing. In the table there are 1.5 million to 1.9 million clones, 95% to 99% of which are singletons. Germline CDR1 and CDR2: MNHEY and SVGAGI. CDR3 length equals 12 residues. The V and J ends lost 8 bases and 1 base respectively, with 9 bases between them. Comment on this clone: Its antigen remains unknown.

This clonotype was obtained from a man aged 30 to 39 in good health. The V call is TRBV6-5, the J call TRBJ2-7; D remains unclear. Sample: naive CD4+ T cells sorted from blood. As to subset: CD45RA+ positively selected. CDR3 coding DNA: TGTGCCAGCCTAGGTTTTTCCTACGAGCAGTACTTC. Its translation: CASLGFSYEQYF.